Sequencing of this T cell receptor (beta chain) was carried out in a study of cytomegalovirus exposure and HLA in healthy donors. Study results and caveats: Confirmation in vitro established that a few CMV-associated chains were specific for CMV antigens.

This clone showed up just once. Its cognate antigen is unknown. With 60 Vbeta and 13 Jbeta primers, the PCR was carried out. Clones were sequenced by immunoSEQ multiplex PCR, and TCRdb holds only the in-frame ones, with some missing. The data contain some 130,000 clones, roughly 80% of them seen just once; the ten biggest clones take up 2.5% to 3%. Specimen: PBMCs. The TCR sequence derives from a man under 40 in good health and CMV-seronegative.

For the CDR3, the DNA is TGTGCCAGCAGCTTTGAACAGGGCTATGGCTACACCTTC. Protein: CASSFEQGYGYTF. The chain uses TRBV7-9 and TRBJ1-2; TRBD1 might be the D (6 bases). The CDR3 loop spans 13 amino acids. Looked up from germline, CDR1 is SEHNR and CDR2 is FQNEAQ (reference sequence). V was pared by 3 bases and J by 4 bases, with 9 bases between.